This T cell receptor beta chain emerged from a study of T cell clones after liver transplantation. Study-level background: As an antigen-independent comparator, third-party-reactive TCRbeta sequences came from pre-transplant mixed lymphocyte reactions. Apart from a few HCV-positive recipients, transplants were for non-autoimmune, non-viral reasons. Regarding the study as a whole: Small, mixed patient groups and varying post-transplant times limit these conclusions.

On this clone itself: Its antigen is as yet unknown.

The table came from immunoSEQ multiplex PCR; TCRdb's copy has only in-frame clones and leaves some out. The sample includes 95,000 to 130,000 clones, approximately 90% seen only once; the top ten take 0.75% to 0.85%. The germline V gene encodes CDR1 MNHEY and CDR2 SMNVEV (reference sequence). The CDR3 sequence is 15 residues long. Trimming took 4 bases from V and 11 from J, leaving 21 bases between them. The V call is TRBV27, the J call TRBJ1-5; D perhaps matches TRBD1 (5 bases). The TCR comes from a human patient who received a liver transplant. Some T cells may have come from the graft donor. The sequencing used CD4+ T cells from blood, collected 12 months after liver transplant. CDR3 bases: TGTGCCAGCAGTTCTGGCGGGGGGACGGGGGTGGCCCAGCATTTT. Translation: CASSSGGGTGVAQHF.